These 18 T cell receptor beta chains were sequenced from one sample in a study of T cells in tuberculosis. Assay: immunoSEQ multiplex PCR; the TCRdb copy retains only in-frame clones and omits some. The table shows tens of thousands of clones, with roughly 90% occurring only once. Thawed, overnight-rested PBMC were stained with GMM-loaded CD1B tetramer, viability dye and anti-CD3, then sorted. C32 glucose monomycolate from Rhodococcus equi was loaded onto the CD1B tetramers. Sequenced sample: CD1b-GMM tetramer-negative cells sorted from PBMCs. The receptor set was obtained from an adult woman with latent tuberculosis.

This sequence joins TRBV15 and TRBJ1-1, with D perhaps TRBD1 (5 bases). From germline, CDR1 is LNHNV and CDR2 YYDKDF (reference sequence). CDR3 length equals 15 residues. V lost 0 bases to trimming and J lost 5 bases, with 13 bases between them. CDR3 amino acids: CATSRDRGGGTEAFF. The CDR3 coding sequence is TGTGCCACCAGCAGAGATCGGGGGGGAGGTACTGAAGCTTTCTTT.

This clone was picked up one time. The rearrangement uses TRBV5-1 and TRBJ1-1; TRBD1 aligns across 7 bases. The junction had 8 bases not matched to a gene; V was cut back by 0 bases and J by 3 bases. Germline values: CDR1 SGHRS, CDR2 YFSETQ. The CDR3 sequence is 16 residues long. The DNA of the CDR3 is TGCGCCAGCAGCTTGGCGAGGAGGGGGCTCGACACTGAAGCTTTCTTT. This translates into CASSLARRGLDTEAFF.

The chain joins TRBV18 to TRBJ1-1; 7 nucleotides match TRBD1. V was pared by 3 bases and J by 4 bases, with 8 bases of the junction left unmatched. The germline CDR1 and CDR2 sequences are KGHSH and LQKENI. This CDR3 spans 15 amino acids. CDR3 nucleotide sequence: TGTGCCAGCTCACCTCCGACAGGGAAGAGCACTGAAGCTTTCTTT. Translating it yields CASSPPTGKSTEAFF.

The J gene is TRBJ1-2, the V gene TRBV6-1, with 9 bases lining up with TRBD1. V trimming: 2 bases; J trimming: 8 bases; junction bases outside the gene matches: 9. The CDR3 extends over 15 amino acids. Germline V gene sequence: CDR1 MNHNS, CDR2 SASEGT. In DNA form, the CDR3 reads TGTGCCAGCAGTGAAACCGGGACAGGGTTTCGGGGCTACACCTTC. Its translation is CASSETGTGFRGYTF.

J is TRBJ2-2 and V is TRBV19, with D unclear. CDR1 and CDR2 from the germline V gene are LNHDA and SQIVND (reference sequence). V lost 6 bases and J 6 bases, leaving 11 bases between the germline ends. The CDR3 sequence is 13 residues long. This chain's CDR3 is CASRASVPGELFF. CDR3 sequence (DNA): TGTGCCAGTAGAGCGAGCGTACCCGGGGAGCTGTTTTTT.

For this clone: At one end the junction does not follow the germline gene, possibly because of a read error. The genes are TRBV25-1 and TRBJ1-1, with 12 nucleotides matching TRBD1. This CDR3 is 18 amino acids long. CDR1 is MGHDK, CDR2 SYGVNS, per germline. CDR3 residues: CASSQYPAAGTGGGRAFF. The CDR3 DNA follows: TGTGCCAGCAGTCAATACCCCGCAGCCGGGACAGGGGGCGGGAGAGCTTTCTTT.

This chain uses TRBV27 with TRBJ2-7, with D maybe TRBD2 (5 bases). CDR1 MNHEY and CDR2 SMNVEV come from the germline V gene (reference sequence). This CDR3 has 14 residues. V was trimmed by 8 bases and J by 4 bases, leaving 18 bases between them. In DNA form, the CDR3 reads TGTGCCAGCGCGGGCGAATCTCCTCGGTACGAGCAGTACTTC. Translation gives CASAGESPRYEQYF.

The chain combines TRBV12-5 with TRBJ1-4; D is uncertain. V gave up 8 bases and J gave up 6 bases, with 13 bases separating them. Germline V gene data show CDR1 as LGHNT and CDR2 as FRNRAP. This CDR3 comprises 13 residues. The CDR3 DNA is TGTGCTAGTTGGGCCGGTAAAGATGAAAAACTGTTTTTT. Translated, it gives CASWAGKDEKLFF.

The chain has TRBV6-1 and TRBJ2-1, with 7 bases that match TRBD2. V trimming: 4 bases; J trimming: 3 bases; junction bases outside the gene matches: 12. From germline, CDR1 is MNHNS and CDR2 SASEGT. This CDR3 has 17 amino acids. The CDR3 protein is CASSGREGAGDYNEQFF. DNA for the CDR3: TGTGCCAGCAGTGGCCGTGAGGGCGCGGGGGACTACAATGAGCAGTTCTTC.

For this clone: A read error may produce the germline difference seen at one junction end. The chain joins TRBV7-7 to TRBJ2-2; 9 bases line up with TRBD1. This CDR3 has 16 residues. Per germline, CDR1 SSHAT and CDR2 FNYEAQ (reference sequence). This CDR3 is CASSRAGQGYTGELFF. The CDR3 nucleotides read TGTGCTAGCAGCCGAGCAGGACAGGGGTACACCGGGGAGCTGTTTTTT.

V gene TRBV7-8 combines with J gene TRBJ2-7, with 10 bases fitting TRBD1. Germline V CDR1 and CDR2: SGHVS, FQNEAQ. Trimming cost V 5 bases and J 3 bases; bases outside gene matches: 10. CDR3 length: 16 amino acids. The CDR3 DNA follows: TGTGCCAGCAGCATCCTCGGGACAGGGGTCTTCTACGAGCAGTACGTC. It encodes CASSILGTGVFYEQYV.

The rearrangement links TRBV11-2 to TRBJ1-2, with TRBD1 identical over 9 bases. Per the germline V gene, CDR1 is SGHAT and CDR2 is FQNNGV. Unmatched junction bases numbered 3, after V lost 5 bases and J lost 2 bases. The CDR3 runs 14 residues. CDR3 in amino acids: CASSHGTGNYGYTF. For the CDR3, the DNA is TGTGCCAGCAGCCACGGGACAGGGAACTATGGCTACACCTTC.

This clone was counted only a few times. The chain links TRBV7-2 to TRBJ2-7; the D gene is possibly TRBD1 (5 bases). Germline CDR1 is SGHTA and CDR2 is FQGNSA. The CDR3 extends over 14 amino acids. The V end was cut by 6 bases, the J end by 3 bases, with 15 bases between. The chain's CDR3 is CASSSPTGFYEQYF. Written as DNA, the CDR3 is TGTGCCAGCAGTTCTCCCACAGGATTCTACGAGCAGTACTTC.

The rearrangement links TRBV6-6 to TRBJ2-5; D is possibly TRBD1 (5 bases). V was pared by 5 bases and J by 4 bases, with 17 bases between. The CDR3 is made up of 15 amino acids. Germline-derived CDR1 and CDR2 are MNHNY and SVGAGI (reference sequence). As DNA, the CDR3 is TGTGCCAGCAGTACAACTCTAGGGGCCCTAGAGACCCAGTACTTC. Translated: CASSTTLGALETQYF.

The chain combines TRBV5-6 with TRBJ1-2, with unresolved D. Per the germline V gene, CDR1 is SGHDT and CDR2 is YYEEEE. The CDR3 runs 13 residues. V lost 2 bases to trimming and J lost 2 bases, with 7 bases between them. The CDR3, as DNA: TGTGCCAGCAGCTTTCCTAACAACTATGGCTACACCTTC. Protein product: CASSFPNNYGYTF.

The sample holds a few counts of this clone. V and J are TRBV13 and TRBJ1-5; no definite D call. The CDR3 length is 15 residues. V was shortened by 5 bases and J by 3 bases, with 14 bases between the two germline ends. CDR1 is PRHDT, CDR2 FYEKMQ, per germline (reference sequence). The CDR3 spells CASSGLGRVNQPQHF. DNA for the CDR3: TGTGCCAGCAGCGGACTGGGGAGGGTCAATCAGCCCCAGCATTTT.

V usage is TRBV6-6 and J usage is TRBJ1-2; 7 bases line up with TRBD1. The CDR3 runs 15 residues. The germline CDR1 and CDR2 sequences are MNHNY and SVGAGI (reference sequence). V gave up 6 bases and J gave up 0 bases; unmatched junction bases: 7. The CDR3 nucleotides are TGTGCCAGCAGCGGGACAGCCCGAGCTAACTATGGCTACACCTTC. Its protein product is CASSGTARANYGYTF.

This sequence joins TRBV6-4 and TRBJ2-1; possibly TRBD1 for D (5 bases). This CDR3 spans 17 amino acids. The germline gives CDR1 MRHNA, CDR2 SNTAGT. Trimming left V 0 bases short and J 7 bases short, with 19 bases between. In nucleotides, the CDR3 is TGTGCCAGCAGTGACTCGATCTTGGGGCCCGGCTTTAATGAGCAGTTCTTC. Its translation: CASSDSILGPGFNEQFF.